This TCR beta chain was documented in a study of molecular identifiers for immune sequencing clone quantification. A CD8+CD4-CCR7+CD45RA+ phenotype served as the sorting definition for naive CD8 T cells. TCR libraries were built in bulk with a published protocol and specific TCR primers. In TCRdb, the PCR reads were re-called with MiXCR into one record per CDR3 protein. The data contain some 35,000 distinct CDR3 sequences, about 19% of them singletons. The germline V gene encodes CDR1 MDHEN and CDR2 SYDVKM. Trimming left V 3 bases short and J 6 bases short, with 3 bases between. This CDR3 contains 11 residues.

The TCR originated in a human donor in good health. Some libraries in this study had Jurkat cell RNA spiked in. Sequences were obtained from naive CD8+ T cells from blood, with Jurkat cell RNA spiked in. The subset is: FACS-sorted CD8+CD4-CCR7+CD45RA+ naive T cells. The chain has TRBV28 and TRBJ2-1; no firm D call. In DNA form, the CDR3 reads TGTGCCAGCAGTTTGTCCAATGAGCAGTTCTTC. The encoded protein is CASSLSNEQFF.